Listed below are T cell receptor beta chains from one sample, sequenced in a study of blood T cell repertoires in COVID-19. Data came from immunoSEQ multiplex PCR; TCRdb stores just in-frame clones and leaves some out. There are 70,000 to 90,000 clones in the sample; about 88% occur only once, and 6.3% lies in the top ten. The sample was peripheral blood. The receptors shown here come from an elderly man with COVID-19, enrolled during active disease. Both conserved end residues are part of each CDR3. The D gene is left open where the match is weak. The size entry is marked missing in some rows and otherwise reads once, few, many or a size class.

d_gene: .; v_gene: TRBV27; abundance: .; CDR3aa: CASRQLANNEQFF
d_gene: .; v_gene: TRBV18; abundance: .; CDR3aa: CASSPWGGANYGYTF
d_gene: .; v_gene: TRBV19; abundance: .; CDR3aa: CASSPKGGWWNTEAFF
d_gene: .; v_gene: TRBV10-1; abundance: once; CDR3aa: CASSESSAGESYEQYF
d_gene: TRBD1; v_gene: TRBV19; abundance: .; CDR3aa: CASSIRGQGPNTEAFF
d_gene: TRBD1; v_gene: TRBV9; abundance: .; CDR3aa: CASSAPPGQGARNTIYF
d_gene: .; v_gene: TRBV2; abundance: .; CDR3aa: CANSGEGQAFF
d_gene: TRBD1; v_gene: TRBV6-6; abundance: once; CDR3aa: CASSYPGGGNEKLFF
d_gene: .; v_gene: TRBV6-2/TRBV6-3; abundance: .; CDR3aa: CASSYAGSSVVEQYF
d_gene: .; v_gene: TRBV5-1; abundance: .; CDR3aa: CASSLAVGWTGELFF
d_gene: .; v_gene: TRBV24-1; abundance: .; CDR3aa: CATSDRGDYQETQYF
d_gene: .; v_gene: TRBV10-3; abundance: .; CDR3aa: CAISESGQPEFLGYTF
d_gene: .; v_gene: TRBV5-4; abundance: .; CDR3aa: CASSLSGAGMEKLFF
d_gene: .; v_gene: TRBV12-3/TRBV12-4; abundance: .; CDR3aa: CASSLSGTTGYTF
d_gene: .; v_gene: TRBV4-2; abundance: .; CDR3aa: CASSSVLGQQPQHF
d_gene: .; v_gene: TRBV9; abundance: .; CDR3aa: CASSASAQGSYEQYF
d_gene: TRBD2; v_gene: TRBV2; abundance: .; CDR3aa: CASSANSGGGGETQYF
d_gene: .; v_gene: TRBV6-5; abundance: .; CDR3aa: CASMDGHTDTQYF
d_gene: .; v_gene: TRBV3-1/TRBV3-2; abundance: .; CDR3aa: CASSHPPGGRGFF
d_gene: TRBD2; v_gene: TRBV2; abundance: .; CDR3aa: CASSELRTSVRETQYF
d_gene: .; v_gene: TRBV6-5; abundance: .; CDR3aa: CATVTGSTEAFF
d_gene: .; v_gene: TRBV2; abundance: .; CDR3aa: CASSQGSGAFF
d_gene: TRBD1; v_gene: TRBV7-9; abundance: .; CDR3aa: CASSLDRGPGNTIYF
d_gene: .; v_gene: TRBV27; abundance: .; CDR3aa: CASSLSSGYGYTF
d_gene: TRBD1; v_gene: TRBV3-1/TRBV3-2; abundance: .; CDR3aa: CASSQVDRANYGYTF
d_gene: .; v_gene: TRBV28; abundance: .; CDR3aa: CASIPPAGGNQPQHF
d_gene: .; v_gene: TRBV10-3; abundance: .; CDR3aa: CAISDNRVGYEQYF
d_gene: .; v_gene: TRBV7-8; abundance: .; CDR3aa: CASSLARQQETQYF
d_gene: TRBD1; v_gene: TRBV6-5; abundance: .; CDR3aa: CASSTGGVTGELFF